Shown below are 15 T cell receptor beta chains from a single sample sequenced in a study of blood T cell repertoires in COVID-19. TCRdb's table, derived via immunoSEQ multiplex PCR, lists solely in-frame clones and lacks some. The data show roughly 200,000 clones, around 89% seen once. The sequenced material came from PBMCs or T cells enriched from blood (not recorded which). These receptors all stem from a man aged 25-45 years who had recovered from COVID-19.

The chain has TRBV15 and TRBJ2-7; no firm D call. The CDR3 sequence is 12 residues long. V was cut by 2 bases and J by 3 bases, with 5 bases left in between. Germline V gene sequence: CDR1 LNHNV, CDR2 YYDKDF (reference sequence). The CDR3 sequence: CATSRNHYEQYF. The CDR3 DNA reads as TGTGCCACCAGCAGAAATCACTACGAGCAGTACTTC.

The chain is built from TRBV3-1 (or the pseudogene TRBV3-2) and TRBJ1-5; 7 bases match TRBD1. The CDR3 is 15 amino acids. V lost 0 bases to trimming and J lost 5 bases; unmatched junction nucleotides: 4. The germline V gene encodes CDR1 LGHDT and CDR2 YNNKEL (reference sequence). This chain's CDR3 is CASSQEGTVDQPQHF. CDR3 nucleotide sequence: TGTGCCAGCAGCCAAGAGGGGACAGTAGATCAGCCCCAGCATTTT.

This clone was seen more than once but under ten times. As DNA, the CDR3 is TGTGCCAGCAGTTATACGTGTCAAGCGTTCTACGAGCAGTACTTC. Translation gives CASSYTCQAFYEQYF. The chain is built from TRBV6-7 and TRBJ2-7; D is unresolved. TRBV6-7 counts as an open reading frame of uncertain function. CDR3 length: 15 amino acids. V lost 3 bases and J lost 3, with 15 bases in between.

The chain couples TRBV10-2 to TRBJ2-7; tentative D call: TRBD1 (5 bases). V was clipped by 2 bases and J by 3 bases, with 8 bases between them. The germline V gene has CDR1 WSHSY and CDR2 SAAADI. The CDR3 loop spans 13 amino acids. CDR3 sequence (DNA): TGCGCCAGCAGTGAGGTCAGGGACTACGAGCAGTACTTC. This codes for CASSEVRDYEQYF.

This rearrangement joins TRBV10-1 to TRBJ2-1; 9 bases map to TRBD2. Germline V lookup: CDR1 WNHNN, CDR2 SYGVQD (reference sequence). The CDR3 extends over 16 amino acids. The ends lost 0 bases at V and 12 bases at J; junction bases unmatched: 12. CDR3 in DNA: TGCGCCAGCAGTGAGTCGATCCAGCGGGGGGCCATAGGGCAGTTCTTC. It yields the protein CASSESIQRGAIGQFF.

This rearrangement joins TRBV13 to TRBJ2-7, with 7 bases identical to TRBD2. The V and J ends lost 6 bases and 4 bases, in that order; junction bases with no gene match: 6. Germline V lookup: CDR1 PRHDT, CDR2 FYEKMQ (reference sequence). CDR3 length: 13 residues. For the CDR3, the DNA is TGTGCCAGCAGTTCTGGGAGGGCTTACGAGCAGTACTTC. This sequence encodes CASSSGRAYEQYF.

The rearrangement joins TRBV29-1 to TRBJ1-2; possible D gene TRBD1, 5 bases. The germline V and J ends were trimmed by 2 bases and 2 bases, with 6 bases remaining between them. The CDR3 is 12 residues long. CDR1 and CDR2 from the germline V gene are SQVTM and ANQGSEA. The CDR3 coding sequence is TGCAGCGTTGAAAAGGGGAACTATGGCTACACCTTC. This sequence encodes CSVEKGNYGYTF.

As for this clone: Other DNA sequences from this sample encode an identical CDR3 as well. This rearrangement joins TRBV5-1 to TRBJ1-2; no clear D. Germline V gene sequence: CDR1 SGHRS, CDR2 YFSETQ. Trimming removed 0 bases at V and 4 bases at J, with 7 bases between. This CDR3 contains 13 residues. CDR3 loop: CASSLGQSYGYTF. In DNA, the CDR3 is TGCGCCAGCAGCTTGGGGCAGTCCTATGGCTACACCTTC.

In DNA form, the CDR3 reads TGTGCCACCAGCGGGGGACAGGGAGGAAACACCGGGGAGCTGTTTTTT. Protein product: CATSGGQGGNTGELFF. The rearrangement uses TRBV15 and TRBJ2-2; TRBD1 agrees at 9 bases. V shed 5 bases and J 2 bases; nucleotides not matched to a gene: 6. The CDR3 spans 16 residues. CDR1 is LNHNV, CDR2 YYDKDF, per germline (reference sequence).

The genes are TRBV21-1 and TRBJ2-2; the listed D gene, TRBD2, was not tested against the DNA. TRBV21-1 is tagged as a pseudogene. CDR3 length equals 16 residues. CDR3 coding DNA: TGTGCCAGCAGCAGACCCTTGACGGACTACACCGGGGAGCTGTTTTTT. Encoded protein: CASSRPLTDYTGELFF.

The rearrangement links TRBV10-3 to TRBJ1-2, with D uncertain. CDR3 size: 13 residues. Trimming took 7 bases from V and 1 from J, leaving 10 bases between them. Germline V CDR1 and CDR2: ENHRY, SYGVKD. In nucleotides, the CDR3 is TGTGCCATCAACCAACAGAGTAACTATGGCTACACCTTC. Protein sequence: CAINQQSNYGYTF.

This chain links TRBV11-2 with TRBJ1-5; D is unresolved. V lost 3 bases and J lost 5, with 8 bases in between. Germline CDR1 reads SGHAT; CDR2 reads FQNNGV. The CDR3 is made up of 13 amino acids. In nucleotides, the CDR3 is TGTGCCAGCAGCTTGAGGGTGCATCAGCCCCAGCATTTT. Translating gives CASSLRVHQPQHF.

This clone was found once. The V and J genes are TRBV30 and TRBJ2-7, with D uncertain. Germline assignment: CDR1 GTSNPN and CDR2 SVGIG (reference sequence). The V gene lost 3 bases and the J gene lost 0 bases, with 3 bases spanning the gap. This CDR3 is built from 11 residues. CDR3 residues: CAWSSSYEQYF. CDR3 DNA: TGTGCCTGGAGCAGCTCCTACGAGCAGTACTTC. Filled out from reference TRBV30 and TRBJ2-7, the complete variable domain reads SQTIHQWPATLVQPVGSPLSLECTVEGTSNPNLYWYRQAAGRGLQLLFYSVGIGQISSEVPQNLSASRPQDRQFILSSKKLLLSDSGFYLCAWSSSYEQYFGPGTRLTVT.

CDR3 bases: TGTGCCAGCAGTGAGACAGGGGGTGTAGTTACGCAGTATTTT. Its translation is CASSETGGVVTQYF. The rearrangement links TRBV25-1 to TRBJ2-3; TRBD1 matches 9 bases. The length of the CDR3 is 14 residues. Per the germline V gene, CDR1 is MGHDK and CDR2 is SYGVNS. Unmatched junction bases numbered 6, after V lost 3 bases and J lost 8 bases.

This clone was counted a few times. The chain is built from TRBV30 and TRBJ2-7; no reliable D call. CDR3 length: 11 residues. V was cut by 0 bases and J by 7 bases, with 7 bases left in between. Germline CDR1 is GTSNPN and CDR2 is SVGIG (reference sequence). CDR3 sequence reads: CAWSVRGEQYF. DNA for the CDR3: TGTGCCTGGAGTGTAAGAGGAGAGCAGTACTTC.